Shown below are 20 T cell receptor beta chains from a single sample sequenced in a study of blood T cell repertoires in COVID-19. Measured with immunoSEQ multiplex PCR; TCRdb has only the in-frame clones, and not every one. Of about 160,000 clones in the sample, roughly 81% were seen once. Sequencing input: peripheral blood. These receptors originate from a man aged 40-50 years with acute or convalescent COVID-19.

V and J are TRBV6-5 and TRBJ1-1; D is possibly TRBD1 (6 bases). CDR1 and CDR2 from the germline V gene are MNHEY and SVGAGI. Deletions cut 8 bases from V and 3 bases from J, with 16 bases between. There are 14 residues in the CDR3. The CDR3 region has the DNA TGTGCCAGCCGTCCGGGGGGCCCGCACACTGAAGCTTTCTTT. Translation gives CASRPGGPHTEAFF.

CDR3 coding DNA: TGCGCCAGCAGCTTGGAGTTACTGGGGAGTAATGAAAAACTGTTTTTT. Translation gives CASSLELLGSNEKLFF. The chain carries TRBV5-1 and TRBJ1-4; D gene ambiguous. V was pared by 0 bases and J by 4 bases, with 13 bases between. CDR1 SGHRS and CDR2 YFSETQ come from the germline V gene. The CDR3 loop spans 16 amino acids.

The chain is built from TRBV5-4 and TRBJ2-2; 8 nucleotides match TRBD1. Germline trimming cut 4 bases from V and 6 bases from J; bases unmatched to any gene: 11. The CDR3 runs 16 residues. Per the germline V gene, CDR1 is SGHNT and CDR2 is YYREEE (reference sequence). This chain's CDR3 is CASSPDRAKVAGELFF. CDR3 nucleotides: TGTGCCAGCAGCCCGGACAGGGCAAAGGTGGCCGGGGAGCTGTTTTTT.

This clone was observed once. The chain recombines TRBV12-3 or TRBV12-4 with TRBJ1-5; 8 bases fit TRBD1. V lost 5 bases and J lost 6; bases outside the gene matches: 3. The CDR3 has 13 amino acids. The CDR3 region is CASSLQGGQPQHF. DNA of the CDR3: TGTGCCAGCAGTCTACAGGGGGGTCAGCCCCAGCATTTT.

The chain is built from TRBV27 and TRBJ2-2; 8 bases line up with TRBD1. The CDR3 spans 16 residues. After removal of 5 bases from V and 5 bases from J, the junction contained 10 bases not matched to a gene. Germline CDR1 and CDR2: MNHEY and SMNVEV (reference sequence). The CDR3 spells CASSLPTGVRTGELFF. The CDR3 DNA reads TGTGCCAGCAGTCTACCGACAGGGGTGAGAACCGGGGAGCTGTTTTTT.

CDR3 coding DNA: TGCGCCAGCAGCTTGTCGGGGGATGATACTGAAGCTTTCTTT. Amino acid sequence: CASSLSGDDTEAFF. The chain carries TRBV5-1 and TRBJ1-1; tentatively, D is TRBD1 (5 bases). Trimming took 1 base from V and 5 from J, leaving 12 bases between them. Germline lookup yields CDR1 SGHRS and CDR2 YFSETQ. This CDR3 contains 14 residues.

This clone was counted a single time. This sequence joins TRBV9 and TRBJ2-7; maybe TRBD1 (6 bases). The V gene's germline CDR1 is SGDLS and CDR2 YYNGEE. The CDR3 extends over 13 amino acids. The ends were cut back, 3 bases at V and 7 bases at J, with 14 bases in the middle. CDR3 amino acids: CASSAPGTREQYF. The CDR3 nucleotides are TGTGCCAGCAGCGCCCCAGGGACACGGGAGCAGTACTTC.

The CDR3 protein is CASSSDRGHTSPLHF. Written as DNA, the CDR3 is TGTGCCAGCAGTTCCGACAGGGGGCATACTTCACCCCTCCACTTT. This chain connects TRBV2 to TRBJ1-6; 10 nucleotides align to TRBD1. With 5 bases clipped from V and 9 bases from J, the junction kept 7 bases outside the gene matches. The CDR3 loop spans 15 amino acids. Germline V gene sequence: CDR1 SNHLY, CDR2 FYNNEI.

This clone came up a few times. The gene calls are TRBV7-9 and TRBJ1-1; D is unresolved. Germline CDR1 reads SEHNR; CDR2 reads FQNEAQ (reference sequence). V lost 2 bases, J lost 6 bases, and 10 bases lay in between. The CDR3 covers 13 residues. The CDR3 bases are TGTGCCAGCAGCTTAATGGGCAGGCCTGAAGCTTTCTTT. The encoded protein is CASSLMGRPEAFF.

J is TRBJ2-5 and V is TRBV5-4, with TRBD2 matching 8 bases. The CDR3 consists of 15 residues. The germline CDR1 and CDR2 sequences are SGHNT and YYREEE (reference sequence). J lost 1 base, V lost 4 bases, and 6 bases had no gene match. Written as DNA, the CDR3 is TGTGCCAGCAGCCGGGGGGGTCCAGTCCAAGAGACCCAGTACTTC. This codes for CASSRGGPVQETQYF.

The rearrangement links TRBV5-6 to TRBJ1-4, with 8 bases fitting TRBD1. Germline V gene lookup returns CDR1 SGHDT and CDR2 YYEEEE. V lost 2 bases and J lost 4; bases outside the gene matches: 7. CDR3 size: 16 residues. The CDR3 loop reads CASSLTNRGYNEKLFF. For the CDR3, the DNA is TGTGCCAGCAGCTTAACGAACAGGGGGTATAATGAAAAACTGTTTTTT.

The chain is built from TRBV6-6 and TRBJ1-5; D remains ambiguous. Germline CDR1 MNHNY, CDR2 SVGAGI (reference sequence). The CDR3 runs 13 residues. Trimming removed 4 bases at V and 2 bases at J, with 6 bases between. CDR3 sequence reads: CASSSPGNQPQHF. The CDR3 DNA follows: TGTGCCAGCAGTTCCCCGGGCAATCAGCCCCAGCATTTT.

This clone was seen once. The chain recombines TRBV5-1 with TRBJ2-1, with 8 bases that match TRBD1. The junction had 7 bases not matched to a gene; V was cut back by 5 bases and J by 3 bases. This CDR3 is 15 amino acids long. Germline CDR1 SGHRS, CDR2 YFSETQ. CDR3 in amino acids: CASRPQGAGYNEQFF. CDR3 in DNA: TGCGCCAGCAGACCGCAGGGGGCGGGCTACAATGAGCAGTTCTTC.

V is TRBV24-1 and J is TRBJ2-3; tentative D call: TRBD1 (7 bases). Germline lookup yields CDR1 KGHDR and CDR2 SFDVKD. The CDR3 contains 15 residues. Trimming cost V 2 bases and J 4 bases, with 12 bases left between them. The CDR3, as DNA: TGTGCCACCAGTGATTCGGCAGGGGGGTCAGATACGCAGTATTTT. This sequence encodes CATSDSAGGSDTQYF.

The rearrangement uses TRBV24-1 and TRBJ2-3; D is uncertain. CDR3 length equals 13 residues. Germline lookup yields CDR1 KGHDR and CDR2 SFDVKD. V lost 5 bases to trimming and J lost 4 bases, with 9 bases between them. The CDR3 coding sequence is TGTGCCACCAGTGCGGCAGGTGCAGATACGCAGTATTTT. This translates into CATSAAGADTQYF.

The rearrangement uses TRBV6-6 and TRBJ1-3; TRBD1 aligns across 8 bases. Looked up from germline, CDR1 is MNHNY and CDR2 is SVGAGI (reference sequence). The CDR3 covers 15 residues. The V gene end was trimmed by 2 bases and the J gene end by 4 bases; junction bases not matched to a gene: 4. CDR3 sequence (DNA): TGTGCCAGCAGTTACGGACAGGGACTCGGAAACACCATATATTTT. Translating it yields CASSYGQGLGNTIYF.

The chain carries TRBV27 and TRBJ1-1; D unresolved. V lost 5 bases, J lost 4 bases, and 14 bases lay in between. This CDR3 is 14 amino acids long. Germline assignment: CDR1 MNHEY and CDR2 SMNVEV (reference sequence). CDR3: CASSDTRLSTEAFF. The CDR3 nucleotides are TGTGCCAGCAGTGACACACGGTTGAGCACTGAAGCTTTCTTT.

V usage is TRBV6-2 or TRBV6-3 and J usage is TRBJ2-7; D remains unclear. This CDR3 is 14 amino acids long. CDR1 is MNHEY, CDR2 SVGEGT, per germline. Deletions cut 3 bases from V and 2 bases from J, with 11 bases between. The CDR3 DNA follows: TGTGCCAGCAGTTATTCCGGGTCGCCCTACGAGCAGTACTTC. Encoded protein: CASSYSGSPYEQYF.

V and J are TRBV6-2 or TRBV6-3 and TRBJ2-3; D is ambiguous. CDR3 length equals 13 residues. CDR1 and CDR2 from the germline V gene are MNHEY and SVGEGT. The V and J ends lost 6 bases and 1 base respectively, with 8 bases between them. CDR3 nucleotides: TGTGCCAGCAGCCGACTGGGCACAGATACGCAGTATTTT. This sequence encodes CASSRLGTDTQYF.

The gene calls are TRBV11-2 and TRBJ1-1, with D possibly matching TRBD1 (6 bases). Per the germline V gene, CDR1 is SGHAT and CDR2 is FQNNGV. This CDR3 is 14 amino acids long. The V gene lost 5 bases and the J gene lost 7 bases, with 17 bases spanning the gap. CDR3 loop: CASSQSGARGEAFF. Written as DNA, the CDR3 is TGTGCCAGCAGCCAATCAGGGGCACGGGGTGAAGCTTTCTTT.